This record concerns one TCR beta chain sequence. Antigen unknown. Trimming removed 1 base at V and 2 bases at J, with 5 bases between. The CDR3 totals 13 residues. Germline CDR1 reads KGHSH; CDR2 reads LQKENI. This entry belongs to a study of long-term antiretroviral therapy in people with HIV. It was in the United States that all participants with HIV were treated. Survey-level immunoSEQ v3.0 assays were run. Assay used: immunoSEQ multiplex PCR; TCRdb lists only in-frame clones, some missing. The sample carries about 39,000 clones, around 85% recorded once. General study results and limits: Patients on ART gained diversity, which nonetheless stayed below transplant donor controls.

The sequenced sample was unsorted PBMCs, obtained 3.1 years after starting antiretroviral therapy. This clonotype originated in a woman in her 50s with HIV. The genes are TRBV18 and TRBJ2-5; D remains ambiguous. Here the CDR3 reads CASSPRLQETQYF. CDR3 sequence (DNA): TGTGCCAGCTCACCACGATTACAAGAGACCCAGTACTTC.